The T cell receptor beta chain under discussion was sequenced for a study of T cells in localized non-small cell lung cancer. This CDR3 is built from 11 residues. V lost 7 bases to trimming and J lost 8 bases; unmatched junction nucleotides: 7. The germline V gene has CDR1 SQVTM and CDR2 ANQGSEA. Profiled with immunoSEQ multiplex PCR; TCRdb holds only in-frame clones, not every one. Of roughly 26,000 clones listed, 80% to 90% were seen once; the top ten hold 11% to 15%. This TCR came from a female donor of 60 years or more with stage II squamous cell lung carcinoma. This rearrangement joins TRBV29-1 to TRBJ1-2, with TRBD1 matching over 7 bases. The input for sequencing was peripheral blood, taken before any cancer treatment. The CDR3 region has the DNA TGCAGCGGCTACGGACAGGACGGCTACACCTTC. Its protein is CSGYGQDGYTF.